This entry is about one TCR beta chain. What it binds is unknown. This record belongs to a study of shared clonotypes between healthy human individuals. Study-wide points: Between several donors, naive CD4 clonotypes were shared at a level of around 4.8%.

Assay: immunoSEQ multiplex PCR; the TCRdb copy retains only in-frame clones and omits some. The sample lists around 2.3 million clones; approximately 96% were seen once. In germline, CDR1 is SGHNT, CDR2 YYREEE (reference sequence). The CDR3 length is 15 residues. J was trimmed by 8 bases and V by 4 bases; bases with no gene match: 9. The chain couples TRBV5-4 to TRBJ1-3; the match to TRBD1 covers 10 bases. This clonotype was obtained from a man aged 18-30 years in good health. Sequencing was performed on naive CD4+ T cells sorted from blood. Subset noted: CD45RA+ positively selected. In nucleotides, the CDR3 is TGTGCCAGCAGCCCCGACAGGGGGCTTTACGACACCATATATTTT. Translating it yields CASSPDRGLYDTIYF.